This T cell receptor beta chain appears in the sequencing data of a study of blood T cells in healthy people across ages. Overall study results and limits: Donor CMV status, an unknown factor, possibly confounded changes in expanded clonotypes. A greater number of naive CD4+ cells and higher diversity distinguished long-lived donors from aged donors.

At least 6 million PBMCs were isolated per sample. PCR was performed a second time for roughly 7 to 12 cycles using a sample-barcoded 5' primer and a J-beta primer mix. Each of the cDNA molecules was tagged by a template-switch adaptor with 12 random nucleotides. Each CDR3 protein is one row after TCRdb ran MiXCR on the 5' RACE reads. This table has around 1,000,000 distinct CDR3 sequences, roughly two fifths appearing once. Of note for this clonotype: Its antigen is as yet unknown.

Germline V lookup: CDR1 MNHNY, CDR2 SVGAGI (reference sequence). The CDR3 contains 14 residues. The V gene end was trimmed by 4 bases and the J gene end by 9 bases; junction bases not matched to a gene: 9. The chain uses TRBV6-6 and TRBJ2-1, with 7 nucleotides matching TRBD1. The TCR sequence derives from a man aged 18-30 years in good health. The sample comprised blood. The CDR3 DNA follows: TGTGCCAGCAGTTGGACAGGTGGGGACCCTGAGCAGTTCTTC. It translates to CASSWTGGDPEQFF.